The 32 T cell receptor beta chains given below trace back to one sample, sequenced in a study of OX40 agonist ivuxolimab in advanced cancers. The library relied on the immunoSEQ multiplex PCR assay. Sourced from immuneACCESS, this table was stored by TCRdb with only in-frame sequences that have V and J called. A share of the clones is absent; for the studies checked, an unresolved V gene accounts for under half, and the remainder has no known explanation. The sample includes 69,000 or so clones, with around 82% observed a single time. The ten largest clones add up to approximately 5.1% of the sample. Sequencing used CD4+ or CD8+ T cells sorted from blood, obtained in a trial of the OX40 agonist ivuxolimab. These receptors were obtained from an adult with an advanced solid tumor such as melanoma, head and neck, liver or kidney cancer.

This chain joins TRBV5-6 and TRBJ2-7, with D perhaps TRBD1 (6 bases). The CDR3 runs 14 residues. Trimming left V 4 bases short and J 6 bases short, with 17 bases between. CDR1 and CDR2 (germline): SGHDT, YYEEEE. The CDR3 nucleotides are TGTGCCAGCAGCCGCACAGGGCCAGCAGTCGAGCAGTACTTC. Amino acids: CASSRTGPAVEQYF.

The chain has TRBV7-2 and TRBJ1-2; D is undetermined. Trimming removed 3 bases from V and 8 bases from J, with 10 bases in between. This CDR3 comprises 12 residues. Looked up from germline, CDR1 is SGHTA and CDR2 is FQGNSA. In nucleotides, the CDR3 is TGTGCCAGCAGCTTCTGGAAGGAGGGCTACACCTTC. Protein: CASSFWKEGYTF.

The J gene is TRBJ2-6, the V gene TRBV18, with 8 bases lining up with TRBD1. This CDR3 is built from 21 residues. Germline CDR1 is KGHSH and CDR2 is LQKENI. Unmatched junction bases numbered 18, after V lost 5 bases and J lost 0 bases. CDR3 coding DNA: TGTGCCAGCTCAATGTGGACAGGGACACCTTTGAAGTTCTCTGGGGCCAACGTCCTGACTTTC. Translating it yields CASSMWTGTPLKFSGANVLTF.

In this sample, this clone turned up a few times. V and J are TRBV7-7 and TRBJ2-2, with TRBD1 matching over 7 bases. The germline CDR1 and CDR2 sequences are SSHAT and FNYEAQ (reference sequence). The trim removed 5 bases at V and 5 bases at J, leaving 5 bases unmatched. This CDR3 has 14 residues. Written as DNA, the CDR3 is TGTGCCAGCAGCCCGGGACAGAGGACCGGGGAGCTGTTTTTT. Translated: CASSPGQRTGELFF.

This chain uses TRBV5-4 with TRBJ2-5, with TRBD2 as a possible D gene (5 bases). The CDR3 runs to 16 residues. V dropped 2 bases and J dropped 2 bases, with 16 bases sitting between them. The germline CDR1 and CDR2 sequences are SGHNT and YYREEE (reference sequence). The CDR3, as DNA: TGTGCCAGCAGCTTTCTGGCCCGGACGGGACAAGAGACCCAGTACTTC. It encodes CASSFLARTGQETQYF.

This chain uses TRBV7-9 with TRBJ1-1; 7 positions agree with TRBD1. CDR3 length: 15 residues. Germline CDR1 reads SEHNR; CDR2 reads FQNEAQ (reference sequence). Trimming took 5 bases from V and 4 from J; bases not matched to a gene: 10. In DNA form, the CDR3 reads TGTGCCAGCAGCGACCACCGACAGGGTTCCACTGAAGCTTTCTTT. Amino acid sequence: CASSDHRQGSTEAFF.

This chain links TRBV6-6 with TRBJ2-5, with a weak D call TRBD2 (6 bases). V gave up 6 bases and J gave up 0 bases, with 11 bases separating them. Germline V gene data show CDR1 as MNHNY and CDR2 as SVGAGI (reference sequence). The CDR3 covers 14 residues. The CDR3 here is CASRKTSYQETQYF. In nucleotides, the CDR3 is TGTGCCAGCAGGAAGACTAGTTACCAAGAGACCCAGTACTTC.

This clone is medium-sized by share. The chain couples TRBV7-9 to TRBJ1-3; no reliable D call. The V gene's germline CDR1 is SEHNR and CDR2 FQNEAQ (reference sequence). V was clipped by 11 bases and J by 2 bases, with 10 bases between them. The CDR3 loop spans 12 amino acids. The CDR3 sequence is CALGITGNTIYF. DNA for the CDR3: TGTGCCCTCGGGATAACTGGAAACACCATATATTTT. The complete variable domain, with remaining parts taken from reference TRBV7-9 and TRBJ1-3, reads DTGVSQNPRHKITKRGQNVTFRCDPISEHNRLYWYRQTLGQGPEFLTYFQNEAQLEKSRLLSDRFSAERPKGSFSTLEIQRTEQGDSAMYLCALGITGNTIYFGEGSWLTVV.

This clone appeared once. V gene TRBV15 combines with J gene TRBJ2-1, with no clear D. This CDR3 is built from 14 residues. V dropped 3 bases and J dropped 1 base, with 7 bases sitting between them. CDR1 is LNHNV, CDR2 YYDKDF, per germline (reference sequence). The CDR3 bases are TGTGCCACCAGCAGGAGTCAGTCCTACAATGAGCAGTTCTTC. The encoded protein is CATSRSQSYNEQFF.

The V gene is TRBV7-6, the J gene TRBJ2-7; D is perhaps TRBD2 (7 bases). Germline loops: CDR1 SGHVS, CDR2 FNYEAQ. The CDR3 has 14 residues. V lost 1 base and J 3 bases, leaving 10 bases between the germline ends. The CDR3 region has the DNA TGTGCCAGCAGCTTAGGGGGAGGGGGCTACGAGCAGTACTTC. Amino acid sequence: CASSLGGGGYEQYF.

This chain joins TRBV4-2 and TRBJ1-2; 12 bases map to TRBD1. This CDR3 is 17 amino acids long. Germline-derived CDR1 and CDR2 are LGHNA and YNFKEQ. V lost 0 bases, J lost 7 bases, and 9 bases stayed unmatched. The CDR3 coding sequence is TGTGCCAGCAGCCAAGACCAAGGGGGACAGGGGGCGCGTGGCTACACCTTC. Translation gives CASSQDQGGQGARGYTF.

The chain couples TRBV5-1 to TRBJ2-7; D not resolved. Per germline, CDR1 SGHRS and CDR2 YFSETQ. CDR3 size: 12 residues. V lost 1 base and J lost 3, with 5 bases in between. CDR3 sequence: CASSLIGYEQYF. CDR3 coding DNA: TGCGCCAGCAGCTTGATTGGCTACGAGCAGTACTTC.

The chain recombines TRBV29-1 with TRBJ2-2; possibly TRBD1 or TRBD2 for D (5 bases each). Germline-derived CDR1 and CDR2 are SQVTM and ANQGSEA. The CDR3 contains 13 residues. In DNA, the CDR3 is TGCAGTGGAAGGTCCGGGACGGCTGAAGAGCTGTTTTTT. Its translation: CSGRSGTAEELFF.

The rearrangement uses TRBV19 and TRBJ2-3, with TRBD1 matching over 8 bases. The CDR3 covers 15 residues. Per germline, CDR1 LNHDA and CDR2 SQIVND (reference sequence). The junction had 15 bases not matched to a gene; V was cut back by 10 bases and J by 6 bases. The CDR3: CATSRGDRLLDTQYF. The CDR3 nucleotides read TGTGCCACATCAAGGGGGGACAGGTTATTGGATACGCAGTATTTT.

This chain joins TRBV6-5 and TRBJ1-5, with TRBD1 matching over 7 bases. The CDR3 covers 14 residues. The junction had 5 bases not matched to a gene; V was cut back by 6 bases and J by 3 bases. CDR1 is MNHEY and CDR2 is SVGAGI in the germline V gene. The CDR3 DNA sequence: TGTGCCAGCAGCTTACAGGGGCTCAATCAGCCCCAGCATTTT. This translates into CASSLQGLNQPQHF.

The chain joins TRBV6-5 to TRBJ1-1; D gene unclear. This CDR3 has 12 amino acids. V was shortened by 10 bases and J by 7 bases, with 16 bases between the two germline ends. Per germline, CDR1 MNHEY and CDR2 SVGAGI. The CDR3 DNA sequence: TGTGCCACCCGAGAAGTAAAGAGTGAAGCTTTCTTT. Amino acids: CATREVKSEAFF.

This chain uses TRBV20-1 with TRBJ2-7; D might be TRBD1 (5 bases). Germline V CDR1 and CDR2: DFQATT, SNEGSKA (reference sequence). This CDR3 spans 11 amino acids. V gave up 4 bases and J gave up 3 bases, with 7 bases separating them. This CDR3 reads CSATGFYEQYF. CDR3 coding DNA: TGCAGTGCTACAGGGTTCTACGAGCAGTACTTC.

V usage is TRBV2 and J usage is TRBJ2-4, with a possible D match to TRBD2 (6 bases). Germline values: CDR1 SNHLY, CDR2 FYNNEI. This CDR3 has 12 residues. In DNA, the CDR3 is TGTGCTTCGACTAGGGAAAAAAACATTCAGTACTTC. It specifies CASTREKNIQYF.

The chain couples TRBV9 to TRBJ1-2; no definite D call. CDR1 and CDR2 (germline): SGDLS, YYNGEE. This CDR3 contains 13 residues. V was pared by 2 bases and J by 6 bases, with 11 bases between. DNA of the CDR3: TGTGCCAGCAGCGTCCCGGGCATGGATGGCTACACCTTC. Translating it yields CASSVPGMDGYTF.

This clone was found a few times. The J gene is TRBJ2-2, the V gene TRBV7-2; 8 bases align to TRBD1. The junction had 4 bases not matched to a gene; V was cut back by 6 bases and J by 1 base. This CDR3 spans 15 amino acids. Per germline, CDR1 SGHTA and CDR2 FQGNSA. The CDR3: CASRAGTGNTGELFF. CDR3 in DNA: TGTGCCAGCAGAGCCGGGACAGGGAACACCGGGGAGCTGTTTTTT.

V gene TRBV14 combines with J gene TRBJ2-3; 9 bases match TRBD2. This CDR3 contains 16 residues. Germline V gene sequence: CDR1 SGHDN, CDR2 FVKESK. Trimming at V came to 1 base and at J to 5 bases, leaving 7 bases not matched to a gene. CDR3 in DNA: TGTGCCAGCAGCCAAGGGACTAGCGCTGGAGTAGATACGCAGTATTTT. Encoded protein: CASSQGTSAGVDTQYF. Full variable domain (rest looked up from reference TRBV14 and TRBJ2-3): EAGVTQFPSHSVIEKGQTVTLRCDPISGHDNLYWYRRVMGKEIKFLLHFVKESKQDESGMPNNRFLAERTGGTYSTLKVQPAELEDSGVYFCASSQGTSAGVDTQYFGPGTRLTVL.

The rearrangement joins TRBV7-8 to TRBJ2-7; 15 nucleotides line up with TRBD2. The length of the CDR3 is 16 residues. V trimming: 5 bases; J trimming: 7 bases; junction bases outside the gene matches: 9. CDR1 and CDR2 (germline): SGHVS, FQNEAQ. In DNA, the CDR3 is TGTGCCAGCAGCACGGGACTAGCGGGGGGCCGGGGAGAGCAGTACTTC. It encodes CASSTGLAGGRGEQYF.

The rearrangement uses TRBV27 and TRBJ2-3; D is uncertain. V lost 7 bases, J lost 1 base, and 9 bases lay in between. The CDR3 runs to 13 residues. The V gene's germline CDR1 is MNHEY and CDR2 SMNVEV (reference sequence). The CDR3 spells CASTKTGTDTQYF. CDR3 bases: TGTGCCAGCACCAAAACAGGCACAGATACGCAGTATTTT.

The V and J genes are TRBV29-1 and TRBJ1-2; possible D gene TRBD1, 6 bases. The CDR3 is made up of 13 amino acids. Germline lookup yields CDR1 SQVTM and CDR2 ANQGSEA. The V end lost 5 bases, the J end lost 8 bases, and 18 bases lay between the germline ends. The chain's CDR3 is CSVSTQGINGYTF. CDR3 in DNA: TGCAGCGTTTCTACGCAGGGGATTAACGGCTACACCTTC.

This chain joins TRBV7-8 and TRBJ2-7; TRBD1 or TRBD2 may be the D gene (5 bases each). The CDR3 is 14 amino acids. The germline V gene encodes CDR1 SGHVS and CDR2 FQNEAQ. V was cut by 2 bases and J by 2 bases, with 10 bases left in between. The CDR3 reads CASSLREGPYEQYF. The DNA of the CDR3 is TGTGCCAGCAGCTTACGCGAGGGGCCCTACGAGCAGTACTTC.

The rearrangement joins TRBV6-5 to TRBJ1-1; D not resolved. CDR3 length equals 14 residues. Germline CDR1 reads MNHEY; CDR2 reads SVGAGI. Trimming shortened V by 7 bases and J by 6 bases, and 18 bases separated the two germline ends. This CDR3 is CASKPGEANAEAFF. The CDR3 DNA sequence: TGTGCCAGCAAGCCCGGCGAGGCGAATGCTGAAGCTTTCTTT.

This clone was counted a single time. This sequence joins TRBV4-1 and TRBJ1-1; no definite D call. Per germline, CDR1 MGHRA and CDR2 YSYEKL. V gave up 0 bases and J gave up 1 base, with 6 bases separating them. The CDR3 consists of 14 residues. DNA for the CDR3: TGCGCCAGCAGCCAAGATATGCAGAACACTGAAGCTTTCTTT. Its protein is CASSQDMQNTEAFF.

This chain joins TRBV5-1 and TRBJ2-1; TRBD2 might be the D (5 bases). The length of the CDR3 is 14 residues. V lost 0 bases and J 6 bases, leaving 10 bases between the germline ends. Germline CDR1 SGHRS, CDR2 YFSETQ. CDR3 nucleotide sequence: TGCGCCAGCAGCTTGGTGGGAGAGGGCAATGAGCAGTTCTTC. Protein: CASSLVGEGNEQFF.

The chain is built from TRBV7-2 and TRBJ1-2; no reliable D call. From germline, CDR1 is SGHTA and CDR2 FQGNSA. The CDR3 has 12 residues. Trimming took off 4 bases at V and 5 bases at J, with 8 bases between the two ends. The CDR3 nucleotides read TGTGCCAGCAGCTCCCCCCCGTATGGCTACACCTTC. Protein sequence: CASSSPPYGYTF.

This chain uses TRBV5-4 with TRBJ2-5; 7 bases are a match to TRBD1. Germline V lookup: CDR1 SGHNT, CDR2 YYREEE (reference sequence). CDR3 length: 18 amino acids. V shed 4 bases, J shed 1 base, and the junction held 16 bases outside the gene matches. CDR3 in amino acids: CASSPSVVVGDSQETQYF. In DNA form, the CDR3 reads TGTGCCAGCAGCCCCTCGGTTGTAGTTGGGGACAGCCAAGAGACCCAGTACTTC.

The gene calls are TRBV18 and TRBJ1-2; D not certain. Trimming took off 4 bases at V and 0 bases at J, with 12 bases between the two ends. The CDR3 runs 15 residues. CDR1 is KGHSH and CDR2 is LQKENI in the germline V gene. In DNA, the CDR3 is TGTGCCAGCTCACTAGCCGAGGGAGCTAACTATGGCTACACCTTC. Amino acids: CASSLAEGANYGYTF. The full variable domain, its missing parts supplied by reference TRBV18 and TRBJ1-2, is NAGVMQNPRHLVRRRGQEARLRCSPMKGHSHVYWYRQLPEEGLKFMVYLQKENIIDESGMPKERFSAEFPKEGPSILRIQQVVRGDSAAYFCASSLAEGANYGYTFGSGTRLTVV.

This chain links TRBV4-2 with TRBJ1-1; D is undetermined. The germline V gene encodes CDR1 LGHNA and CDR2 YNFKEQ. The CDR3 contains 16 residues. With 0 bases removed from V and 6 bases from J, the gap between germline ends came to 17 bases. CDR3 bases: TGTGCCAGCAGCCAAGATCTTTTCGGGAGAAGGGCTGAAGCTTTCTTT. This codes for CASSQDLFGRRAEAFF.